This is a list of T cell receptor beta chains from one sample in a study of control samples from healthy donors and cancer patients. Data came from immunoSEQ multiplex PCR; TCRdb stores just in-frame clones and leaves some out. The sample includes fewer than 200,000 clones. The sequenced sample consisted of blood. The receptors shown here come from a woman aged 25 to 39 in good health. Each CDR3 is given with its conserved first and last residue. D genes are given only for firm matches.

D,V,J,DNA,CDR3
TRBD1,TRBV6-5,TRBJ2-7,TGTGCCAGCACCCGGTCAGGGGGCAGGGTCTGGGAGCAGTACTTC,CASTRSGGRVWEQYF
NA,TRBV23-1,TRBJ2-2,TGCGCCAGCATTCACCGTCCCGGGGAGCTGTTTTTT,CASIHRPGELFF
TRBD1,TRBV7-9,TRBJ1-6,TGTGCCAGCAGCTCTACAGGGGGCGCCTATAATTCACCCCTCCACTTT,CASSSTGGAYNSPLHF
TRBD2,TRBV5-1,TRBJ2-1,TGCGCCAGCAGCTTAGAAGGGCGGGGGAACAATGAGCAGTTCTTC,CASSLEGRGNNEQFF
NA,TRBV9,TRBJ1-6,TGTGCCAGCAGCGTAGCGCGAGATTCACCCCTCCACTTT,CASSVARDSPLHF
NA,TRBV19,TRBJ1-3,TGTGCCAGTAACCGTCAGGGGTCCGGAAACACCATATATTTT,CASNRQGSGNTIYF
NA,TRBV5-1,TRBJ2-5,TGCGCCAGCAAGTTATCGTTTCAAGAGACCCAGTACTTC,CASKLSFQETQYF
TRBD2,TRBV7-8,TRBJ2-3,TGTGCCAGCAGCTCCGAGCGGGGGGGCTGGGATACGCAGTATTTT,CASSSERGGWDTQYF
NA,TRBV7-2,TRBJ1-4,TGTGCCAGCAGCTACTTCCCCGGGGCAACTAATGAAAAACTGTTTTTT,CASSYFPGATNEKLFF
TRBD1,TRBV27,TRBJ1-2,TGTGCCAGCAGTCCTAGGACAGGGGTCAGTGGCTACACCTTC,CASSPRTGVSGYTF
TRBD1,TRBV28,TRBJ1-2,TGTGCCATCCCAGGGGGGGTGGGCTATGGCTACACCTTC,CAIPGGVGYGYTF
NA,TRBV5-1,TRBJ1-6,TGCGCCAGCAGCGTACAGGGTTCACCCCTCCACTTT,CASSVQGSPLHF
TRBD1,TRBV2,TRBJ1-6,TGTGCCAGCAGTCGGGACAGAGCCCTCCGCTTT,CASSRDRALRF
NA,TRBV11-3,TRBJ1-1,TGTGCCAGCAGCTTCTCAGGGGCTACCACTGAAGCTTTCTTT,CASSFSGATTEAFF
TRBD2,TRBV5-1,TRBJ2-5,TGCGCCAGCGTGACTAGCGGGCCCTTTGGGGAGACCCAGTACTTC,CASVTSGPFGETQYF
NA,TRBV7-9,TRBJ1-1,TGTGCCAGCAGCTTAGTCCCGCGGTCAAACACTGAAGCTTTCTTT,CASSLVPRSNTEAFF
TRBD1,TRBV6-6,TRBJ1-2,TGTGCCAGCAGTGGGACAGGGAAGAGCTACACCTTC,CASSGTGKSYTF
TRBD1,TRBV2,TRBJ1-1,TGTGCCAGCACCGGAGACAGGGACACTGAAGCTTTCTTT,CASTGDRDTEAFF
NA,TRBV1,TRBJ2-3,TGCACCAGCAGTTCGACAGGGGGTGGACGCACAGATACGCAGTATTTT,CTSSSTGGGRTDTQYF
NA,TRBV9,TRBJ1-2,TGTGCCAGCAGCGTAAGGGGGGGCTATGGCTACACCTTC,CASSVRGGYGYTF
NA,TRBV5-6,TRBJ1-1,TGTGCCAGCAGCTTGGCCAGAGGGGAGGGAGCTTTCTTT,CASSLARGEGAFF
TRBD1,TRBV29-1,TRBJ1-2,TGCAGCGTGACAGGGTCGCAGAACTATGGCTACACCTTC,CSVTGSQNYGYTF
TRBD2,TRBV28,TRBJ2-5,TGTGCCAGCAGTTTAGATGTAGCGGGGGGCTCGTGGACCCAGTACTTC,CASSLDVAGGSWTQYF
NA,TRBV19,TRBJ1-6,TGTGCCAGTAGTATGTCGACTCCAAGAAATTCACCCCTCCACTTT,CASSMSTPRNSPLHF
NA,TRBV6-6,TRBJ2-7,TGTGCCAGCAGTCCCAATGGGGCGGGGAGCTCCTACGAGCAGTACTTC,CASSPNGAGSSYEQYF
TRBD2,TRBV13,TRBJ2-3,TGTGCCAGCAGCCCCAGACTAGCGGTGGGGGTGAGCACGCAGTATTTT,CASSPRLAVGVSTQYF
NA,TRBV2,TRBJ1-2,TGTGCCAACGTAGGACCCACCAAGGACAGCCCTAACTATGGCTACACCTTC,CANVGPTKDSPNYGYTF
TRBD1,TRBV11-2,TRBJ1-2,TGTGCCAGCAGCCCGGGACAGGGAATCTTCGGCTACACCTTC,CASSPGQGIFGYTF
NA,TRBV12-3/TRBV12-4,TRBJ1-1,TGTGCCAGCAGTTTAACGGTGAACACTGAAGCTTTCTTT,CASSLTVNTEAFF
NA,TRBV18,TRBJ1-1,TGTGCCAGCTCACCAACAAGAGAGAGACTCAACACTGAAGCTTTCTTT,CASSPTRERLNTEAFF
NA,TRBV29-1,TRBJ1-2,TGCAGCGTTGCCGGCGACAGGTCTGGTGGCTACACCTTC,CSVAGDRSGGYTF
NA,TRBV13,TRBJ2-5,TGTGCCAGCAGCTCGCCTACGACAGAGGCAGAGACCCAGTACTTC,CASSSPTTEAETQYF
NA,TRBV6-4,TRBJ1-1,TGTGCCAGCAGACCGACCTCAGCTGCCGGCGGGGCTTTCTTT,CASRPTSAAGGAFF
NA,TRBV5-1,TRBJ1-3,TGCGCCAGCAGCAGGGACTCTGGAAACACCATATATTTT,CASSRDSGNTIYF
NA,TRBV7-2,TRBJ1-6,TGTGCCAGCAGAGGGGGAGGCGCCTATAATTCACCCCTCCACTTT,CASRGGGAYNSPLHF
NA,TRBV15,TRBJ2-7,TGTGCCACCAGCAGAGATGTGGTCTACGAGCAGTACTTC,CATSRDVVYEQYF
TRBD1,TRBV4-2,TRBJ1-1,TGTGCCAGCAGCCACCTACCGGGACAGGGAATGAACACTGAAGCTTTCTTT,CASSHLPGQGMNTEAFF
NA,TRBV16,TRBJ1-2,TGTGCCAGCAGCCAATCGGCGGTCGGGGACGGGAACTATGGCTACACCTTC,CASSQSAVGDGNYGYTF
TRBD2,TRBV7-8,TRBJ2-3,TGTGCCAGCAGCTTAGGCGGGGGAAATACGCAGTATTTT,CASSLGGGNTQYF
NA,TRBV6-5,TRBJ1-1,TGTGCCAGCACACTAGACAGGCTGGCGACTGAAGCTTTCTTT,CASTLDRLATEAFF
NA,TRBV5-1,TRBJ2-7,TGCGCCAGCAGCTTGGGGTTAGACCCCTACGAGCAGTACTTC,CASSLGLDPYEQYF
NA,TRBV5-8,TRBJ1-2,TGTGCCAGCAGCTTGGTCCTTCGTGCGAAAAACTATGGCTACACCTTC,CASSLVLRAKNYGYTF
NA,TRBV30,TRBJ2-1,TGTGCCTGGAGCCCAACTAGTCTGGTGCGGTTCTTC,CAWSPTSLVRFF
NA,TRBV28,TRBJ1-6,TGTGCCAGCCGGGACGCTAATTCACCCCTCCACTTT,CASRDANSPLHF
NA,TRBV28,TRBJ1-2,TGTGCCAGCAGTTCGCCTGTATATGGCTACACCTTC,CASSSPVYGYTF
TRBD1,TRBV28,TRBJ1-1,TGTGCCAGCAGTTCTCCGGGACAGGCCTCGAGGGAAGCTTTCTTT,CASSSPGQASREAFF
NA,TRBV10-3,TRBJ1-3,TGTGCCACCGACCGAGGCTTTATGGGGGCTGGAAACACCATATATTTT,CATDRGFMGAGNTIYF
TRBD1,TRBV3-1/TRBV3-2,TRBJ1-2,TGTGCCAGCAGCCCGCTCCTCCGGACAGGGCGTAATGGCTACACCTTC,CASSPLLRTGRNGYTF
TRBD1,TRBV18,TRBJ1-4,TGTGCCAGCTCACAGGACAGGGCAACTAATGAAAAACTGTTTTTT,CASSQDRATNEKLFF
TRBD2,TRBV6-2/TRBV6-3,TRBJ2-2,TGTGCCAGCAGTTACCTCGGGACTAGCGGAGACGGGGAGCTGTTTTTT,CASSYLGTSGDGELFF
TRBD1,TRBV7-9,TRBJ1-4,TGTGCCAGCAGCCAGGGACAGGCAACTAATGAAAAACTGTTTTTT,CASSQGQATNEKLFF
NA,TRBV19,TRBJ2-5,TGTGCCAGTAGTTTCCGGGCAGGCCAAGAGACCCAGTACTTC,CASSFRAGQETQYF